These T cell receptor beta chains were read from a single sample in a study of blood T cells in healthy people across ages. TCRdb processed the 5' RACE reads anew with MiXCR; each CDR3 protein has one entry. This sample carries 750,000 to 950,000 distinct CDR3 sequences, about 27% of them seen once, and the ten largest clones take roughly 10%. Separately, the same data were catalogued under a study of T cells of mothers and their children.

Sequencing was done on a sample of blood. These receptors originate from a woman in her forties in good health. Both conserved end residues are part of each CDR3. A D gene is named only where the DNA matches it firmly. Part of the rows lack a size; the others show once, few, many or a class for expanded clones.

len	j_gene	d_gene	abundance	v_gene	CDR3aa	CDR3nt
13	TRBJ1-1	-	few	TRBV6-5	CASSYLTNTEAFF	TGTGCCAGCAGTTACCTAACAAACACTGAAGCTTTCTTT
15	TRBJ1-2	TRBD1	few	TRBV9	CASRAGTGDAYGYTF	TGTGCCAGCAGGGCCGGGACAGGGGACGCCTATGGCTACACCTTC
19	TRBJ2-7	TRBD2	few	TRBV4-1	CASSQAPTGGLANLARQYF	TGCGCCAGCAGCCAAGCCCCGACCGGGGGACTAGCAAACCTAGCGAGGCAGTACTTC
14	TRBJ1-6	TRBD1	-	TRBV20-1	CSASPGQGHSPLHF	TGCAGTGCTAGCCCGGGACAGGGACATTCACCCCTCCACTTT
12	TRBJ1-2	-	many	TRBV29-1	CSVEGVFYGYTF	TGCAGCGTTGAGGGGGTCTTCTATGGCTACACCTTC
13	TRBJ1-1	-	-	TRBV10-3	CAISDRRITEAFF	TGTGCCATCAGTGACAGGAGGATCACTGAAGCTTTCTTT
13	TRBJ1-6	-	-	TRBV7-3	CANSLNSNSPLHF	TGTGCCAACAGCTTAAACAGTAATTCACCCCTCCACTTT
12	TRBJ2-4	-	many	TRBV3-1	CASSQVWDIQYF	TGTGCCAGCAGCCAAGTGTGGGACATTCAGTACTTC
13	TRBJ1-1	-	-	TRBV10-3	CAIRRGQNTEAFF	TGTGCCATCAGAAGGGGCCAGAACACTGAAGCTTTCTTT
15	TRBJ2-3	-	-	TRBV20-1	CSAHDLGSSTDTQYF	TGCAGTGCGCACGATCTAGGGTCTAGCACAGATACGCAGTATTTT
14	TRBJ1-2	-	few	TRBV6-6	CACSTFRDIDGYTF	TGTGCCTGCAGTACCTTTCGGGACATCGATGGCTACACCTTC
15	TRBJ1-2	-	few	TRBV5-1	CASSPERGPARGYTF	TGCGCCAGCAGCCCCGAGCGGGGCCCCGCTCGTGGCTACACCTTC
11	TRBJ1-2	-	few	TRBV6-6	CASSYNVGYTF	TGTGCCAGCAGTTACAATGTTGGCTACACCTTC
13	TRBJ1-1	-	-	TRBV3-1	CASSRIALTEAFF	TGTGCCAGCAGCAGAATAGCCCTCACTGAAGCTTTCTTT
16	TRBJ2-3	TRBD2	once	TRBV12-3/TRBV12-4	CASSLLSGGATDTQYF	TGTGCCAGCAGTTTGCTAAGCGGGGGGGCCACAGATACGCAGTATTTT
14	TRBJ1-4	TRBD1	many	TRBV5-1	CASSTGTGNEKLFF	TGTGCCAGCTCTACCGGGACAGGGAATGAAAAACTGTTTTTT
13	TRBJ2-3	-	many	TRBV3-1	CASSQYLTDTQYF	TGTGCCAGCAGCCAATACCTCACAGATACGCAGTATTTT
13	TRBJ2-1	TRBD2	many	TRBV2	CASSQRTSGEQFF	TGTGCCAGCAGCCAACGGACTAGTGGTGAGCAGTTCTTC
12	TRBJ2-7	-	-	TRBV29-1	CSGGDNSYEQYF	TGCAGCGGGGGGGACAACTCCTACGAGCAGTACTTC
12	TRBJ1-1	-	-	TRBV7-9	CASQGSTIPAFF	TGTGCCAGCCAAGGGTCAACCATCCCAGCTTTCTTT
14	TRBJ1-4	TRBD1	-	TRBV29-1	CSALSSAQGQKLFF	TGCAGCGCCTTAAGTTCTGCACAGGGGCAAAAACTGTTTTTT
12	TRBJ2-1	-	few	TRBV28	CASSTTGEEQFF	TGTGCCAGCAGTACTACGGGGGAAGAGCAGTTCTTC
15	TRBJ2-2	-	-	TRBV5-1	CASSLRLVGTGELFF	TGCGCCAGCAGCTTGAGACTAGTCGGCACCGGGGAGCTGTTTTTT